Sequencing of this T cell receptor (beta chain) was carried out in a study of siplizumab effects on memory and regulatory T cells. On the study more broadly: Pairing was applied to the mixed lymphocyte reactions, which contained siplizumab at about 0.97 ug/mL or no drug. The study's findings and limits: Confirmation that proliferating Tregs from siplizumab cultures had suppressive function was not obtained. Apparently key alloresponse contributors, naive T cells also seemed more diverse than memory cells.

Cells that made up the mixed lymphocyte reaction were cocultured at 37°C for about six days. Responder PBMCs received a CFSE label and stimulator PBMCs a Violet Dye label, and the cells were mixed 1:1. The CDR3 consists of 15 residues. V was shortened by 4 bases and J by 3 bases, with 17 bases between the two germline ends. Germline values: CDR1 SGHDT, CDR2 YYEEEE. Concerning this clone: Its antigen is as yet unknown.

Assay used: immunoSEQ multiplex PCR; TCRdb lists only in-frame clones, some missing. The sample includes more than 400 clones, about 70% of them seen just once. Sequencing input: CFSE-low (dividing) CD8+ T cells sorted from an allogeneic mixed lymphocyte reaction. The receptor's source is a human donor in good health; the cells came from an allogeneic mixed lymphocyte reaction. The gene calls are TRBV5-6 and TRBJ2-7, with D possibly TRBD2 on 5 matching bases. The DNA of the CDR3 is TGTGCCAGCAGCCCGATCGGAAACGGAGGCTACGAGCAGTACTTC. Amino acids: CASSPIGNGGYEQYF.